The 31 T cell receptor beta chains in this list originate from one sample, sequenced in a study of blood T cell repertoires in COVID-19. Repertoires were generated with immunoSEQ multiplex PCR, while TCRdb's copy carries only in-frame clones and drops some. The sample carries 300,000 to 400,000 clones, approximately 82% recorded once. Material: peripheral blood. The source is a man in his thirties or forties with active or convalescent COVID-19.

The chain combines TRBV11-2 with TRBJ1-2, with TRBD1 matching over 10 bases. After removal of 5 bases from V and 6 bases from J, the junction contained 9 bases not matched to a gene. The CDR3 length is 15 residues. Germline V gene lookup returns CDR1 SGHAT and CDR2 FQNNGV. The CDR3 coding sequence is TGTGCCAGCAGCGGAGGGACAGGGGACATCAATGGCTACACCTTC. Protein sequence: CASSGGTGDINGYTF.

J is TRBJ2-7 and V is TRBV7-9, with D hard to call. This CDR3 is 13 amino acids long. From germline, CDR1 is SEHNR and CDR2 FQNEAQ (reference sequence). V was clipped by 6 bases and J by 6 bases, with 15 bases between them. CDR3 sequence reads: CASSPALIGEQYF. In nucleotides, the CDR3 is TGTGCCAGCAGTCCCGCCCTGATCGGCGAGCAGTACTTC.

The V and J genes are TRBV7-2 and TRBJ1-1; no clear D. V was trimmed by 1 base and J by 8 bases, leaving 14 bases between them. This CDR3 contains 14 residues. CDR1 and CDR2 from the germline V gene are SGHTA and FQGNSA. The CDR3 reads CASSLDHSGGEAFF. The CDR3, as DNA: TGTGCCAGCAGCTTAGATCATTCGGGAGGGGAAGCTTTCTTT.

In this sample, this clone turned up once. The chain uses TRBV27 and TRBJ1-2; 7 bases match TRBD1. J lost 3 bases, V lost 6 bases, and 4 bases had no gene match. The germline gives CDR1 MNHEY, CDR2 SMNVEV (reference sequence). The CDR3 runs to 13 residues. As DNA, the CDR3 is TGTGCCAGCAGAGGGGGCTCGGACTATGGCTACACCTTC. Encoded protein: CASRGGSDYGYTF.

The genes are TRBV6-5 and TRBJ1-1, with TRBD1 as a possible D gene (5 bases). Germline V CDR1 and CDR2: MNHEY, SVGAGI. The CDR3 length is 15 residues. V was clipped by 1 base and J by 1 base, with 10 bases between them. The CDR3 sequence is CASSYFGAGNTEAFF. The CDR3 DNA follows: TGTGCCAGCAGTTACTTTGGGGCAGGGAACACTGAAGCTTTCTTT.

This clone was seen a handful of times. The chain employs TRBV2 and TRBJ1-5, with D unclear. The V and J ends lost 4 bases and 7 bases respectively, with 14 bases between them. This CDR3 has 14 residues. Germline CDR1 reads SNHLY; CDR2 reads FYNNEI. The CDR3 is CASSVGWRAQPQHF. CDR3 DNA sequence: TGTGCCAGCAGTGTCGGGTGGAGGGCCCAGCCCCAGCATTTT.

The genes are TRBV23-1 and TRBJ1-1, with 10 bases fitting TRBD1. TRBV23-1 is reported as an ORF; its role is uncertain. CDR3 size: 10 residues. V lost 8 bases to trimming and J lost 11 bases; unmatched junction nucleotides: 2. This chain's CDR3 is CASPGQGAFF. For the CDR3, the DNA is TGCGCCAGCCCGGGACAGGGGGCTTTCTTT.

The rearrangement links TRBV30 to TRBJ1-3; no definite D call. The length of the CDR3 is 13 residues. Germline V lookup: CDR1 GTSNPN, CDR2 SVGIG (reference sequence). The ends were cut back, 2 bases at V and 4 bases at J, with 9 bases in the middle. For the CDR3, the DNA is TGTGCCTGGAGTACACTATTGGGAAACACCATATATTTT. It codes for CAWSTLLGNTIYF.

Comments on this clone: The sample carries other DNA sequences with the same CDR3. The J gene is TRBJ1-2, the V gene TRBV12-3 or TRBV12-4; tentative D call: TRBD1 (5 bases). The V and J ends lost 3 bases and 3 bases respectively, with 8 bases between them. CDR3 length: 13 residues. The CDR3 DNA reads as TGTGCCAGCAGTTTGGGGGGAGACTATGGCTACACCTTC. The encoded protein is CASSLGGDYGYTF.

J is TRBJ1-5 and V is TRBV7-9, with a tentative D call TRBD1 (5 bases). The CDR3 totals 14 residues. Germline V lookup: CDR1 SEHNR, CDR2 FQNEAQ (reference sequence). The germline V and J ends were trimmed by 6 bases and 3 bases, with 12 bases remaining between them. The CDR3 nucleotides are TGTGCCAGCAGGGAAACAGGCAACAATCAGCCCCAGCATTTT. Residues: CASRETGNNQPQHF. The full variable domain, its missing parts supplied by reference TRBV7-9 and TRBJ1-5, is DTGVSQNPRHKITKRGQNVTFRCDPISEHNRLYWYRQTLGQGPEFLTYFQNEAQLEKSRLLSDRFSAERPKGSFSTLEIQRTEQGDSAMYLCASRETGNNQPQHFGDGTRLSIL.

The chain carries TRBV2 and TRBJ2-7, with D unresolved. The CDR3 covers 13 residues. Germline V gene lookup returns CDR1 SNHLY and CDR2 FYNNEI. Between the trimmed V and J ends, which lost 1 base and 5 bases, there was a span of 9 bases. In nucleotides, the CDR3 is TGTGCCAGCAGTGAAGATATAGAAGACGAGCAGTACTTC. It translates to CASSEDIEDEQYF.

The chain has TRBV28 and TRBJ1-2; 12 bases align to TRBD1. J was trimmed by 8 bases and V by 5 bases; bases with no gene match: 9. This CDR3 has 15 residues. Germline V CDR1 and CDR2: MDHEN, SYDVKM. For the CDR3, the DNA is TGTGCCAGCAGTATACCGGGACAGGGGGCCTACGGCTACACCTTC. Amino acid sequence: CASSIPGQGAYGYTF.

CDR3 DNA: TGTGCCAGCAGCCGGGAGACAGACCCTCGCCAAGAGACCCAGTACTTC. It codes for CASSRETDPRQETQYF. The chain links TRBV7-9 to TRBJ2-5; perhaps TRBD2 as D (6 bases). Deletions cut 5 bases from V and 1 base from J, with 17 bases between. CDR1 SEHNR and CDR2 FQNEAQ come from the germline V gene (reference sequence). The CDR3 covers 16 residues.

For the CDR3, the DNA is TGTGCCAGCAGCCAAAATGGGGCTAGCACAGATACGCAGTATTTT. Its protein is CASSQNGASTDTQYF. V usage is TRBV5-5 and J usage is TRBJ2-3; D may be TRBD1 (5 bases). The CDR3 loop spans 15 amino acids. Germline values: CDR1 SGHKS, CDR2 YYEKEE (reference sequence). Trimming pared 4 bases from V and 0 bases from J, leaving 12 bases between.

V usage is TRBV5-4 and J usage is TRBJ2-5, with TRBD2 matching over 8 bases. The CDR3 is made up of 13 amino acids. The V segment lost 4 bases and the J segment 4 bases; nucleotides outside the gene matches: 3. CDR1 is SGHNT and CDR2 is YYREEE in the germline V gene (reference sequence). The CDR3 reads CASSTTSGETQYF. Here the CDR3 DNA reads TGTGCCAGCAGCACCACTAGCGGAGAGACCCAGTACTTC.

The genes are TRBV9 and TRBJ1-1; 8 nucleotides line up with TRBD1. The germline V gene encodes CDR1 SGDLS and CDR2 YYNGEE. CDR3 length equals 14 residues. Trimming at V came to 6 bases and at J to 5 bases, leaving 9 bases not matched to a gene. The CDR3 protein is CASNLGQGRTEAFF. DNA for the CDR3: TGTGCCAGCAACCTCGGACAGGGCCGAACTGAAGCTTTCTTT.

V usage is TRBV4-2 and J usage is TRBJ1-6, with D tentatively TRBD1 (6 bases). This CDR3 comprises 15 residues. Germline V gives CDR1 LGHNA, CDR2 YNFKEQ. Trimming pared 0 bases from V and 9 bases from J, leaving 12 bases between. The DNA for the CDR3 is TGTGCCAGCAGCCAAGATACAGGGAGTTCTTCACCCCTCCACTTT. Translated, it gives CASSQDTGSSSPLHF.

This clone showed up many times. The genes are TRBV7-9 and TRBJ2-7; TRBD2 matches 12 bases. The germline V gene has CDR1 SEHNR and CDR2 FQNEAQ (reference sequence). This CDR3 is 15 amino acids long. The V and J ends lost 1 base and 8 bases, in that order; junction bases with no gene match: 6. For the CDR3, the DNA is TGTGCCAGCAGCTTAGGGGGACTAGCGGGCCGTCAGCAGTACTTC. It codes for CASSLGGLAGRQQYF.

This clone was recorded once. The chain couples TRBV21-1 to TRBJ2-7; the listed D gene, TRBD2, was not tested against the DNA. TRBV21-1 is reported as a pseudogene. The CDR3 length is 14 residues. For the CDR3, the DNA is TGTGCCAGCAGCAAAGTACTAGACGGCTACGAGCAGTACTTC. Translating it yields CASSKVLDGYEQYF.

This clone appeared once. This rearrangement joins TRBV25-1 to TRBJ2-3; TRBD2 matches 10 bases. This CDR3 has 18 residues. The germline V gene has CDR1 MGHDK and CDR2 SYGVNS. V shed 8 bases, J shed 8 bases, and the junction held 22 bases outside the gene matches. CDR3 nucleotides: TGTGCCAGCCGAAAGGGGGGGCTAGCGGGAGAAAGGGATGGTACGCAGTATTTT. It yields the protein CASRKGGLAGERDGTQYF.

The rearrangement uses TRBV10-3 and TRBJ1-6, with a weak D call TRBD1 (6 bases). CDR3 size: 16 residues. Germline V gives CDR1 ENHRY, CDR2 SYGVKD. V lost 2 bases to trimming and J lost 7 bases, with 15 bases between them. CDR3 DNA sequence: TGTGCCATCAGTGAGCTTCCGGCAGGGGAAAATTCACCCCTCCACTTT. It codes for CAISELPAGENSPLHF.

The gene calls are TRBV7-2 and TRBJ2-3, with TRBD2 identical over 11 bases. The ends lost 2 bases at V and 3 bases at J; junction bases unmatched: 7. This CDR3 comprises 17 residues. In germline, CDR1 is SGHTA, CDR2 FQGNSA. Written as DNA, the CDR3 is TGTGCCAGCAGCTTATGGAGTAGCGGGGGGGTGACAGATACGCAGTATTTT. Amino acids: CASSLWSSGGVTDTQYF.

The chain carries TRBV6-2 or TRBV6-3 and TRBJ2-7; the D gene is possibly TRBD2 (5 bases). CDR3 size: 14 residues. V lost 0 bases and J lost 9, with 15 bases in between. From germline, CDR1 is MNHEY and CDR2 SVGEGT. CDR3 protein: CASSYSVPRDGQYF. CDR3 bases: TGTGCCAGCAGTTACTCGGTGCCACGGGATGGGCAGTACTTC.

CDR3 amino acids: CASSSYRGVPTEAFF. In nucleotides, the CDR3 is TGTGCCAGCAGTTCGTACAGGGGGGTTCCCACTGAAGCTTTCTTT. J is TRBJ1-1 and V is TRBV27; 8 bases are a match to TRBD1. CDR1 and CDR2 from the germline V gene are MNHEY and SMNVEV (reference sequence). V shed 4 bases and J 4 bases; nucleotides not matched to a gene: 8. CDR3 size: 15 residues.

V usage is TRBV7-8 and J usage is TRBJ1-6; 8 bases align to TRBD1. J gave up 10 bases and V 4 bases, and 9 bases lay outside the gene matches. This CDR3 spans 15 amino acids. Germline CDR1 reads SGHVS; CDR2 reads FQNEAQ. This chain's CDR3 is CASSWQETGVSPLHF. DNA of the CDR3: TGTGCCAGCAGCTGGCAGGAGACAGGGGTATCACCCCTCCACTTT.

The V gene is TRBV19, the J gene TRBJ1-5; weak D call: TRBD1 (6 bases). The V gene lost 2 bases and the J gene lost 3 bases, with 11 bases spanning the gap. Germline lookup yields CDR1 LNHDA and CDR2 SQIVND (reference sequence). The length of the CDR3 is 15 residues. In DNA, the CDR3 is TGTGCCAGTAGTATAATAACAGGGCTCAATCAGCCCCAGCATTTT. Protein sequence: CASSIITGLNQPQHF.

This rearrangement joins TRBV18 to TRBJ1-2, with 7 bases matching TRBD1. This CDR3 has 14 residues. V dropped 0 bases and J dropped 8; count of bases not matched to a gene: 6. Germline lookup yields CDR1 KGHSH and CDR2 LQKENI. CDR3 nucleotide sequence: TGTGCCAGCTCACCACCCCGGACAGGAGGCGGCTACACCTTC. Translated: CASSPPRTGGGYTF.

A few counts support this clone. The rearrangement joins TRBV30 to TRBJ1-6; no reliable D call. Germline-derived CDR1 and CDR2 are GTSNPN and SVGIG (reference sequence). The CDR3 covers 12 residues. Trimming removed 2 bases at V and 6 bases at J, with 5 bases between. CDR3 nucleotides: TGTGCCTGGAGTCCGAGTAATTCACCCCTCCACTTT. This codes for CAWSPSNSPLHF.

The J gene is TRBJ1-5, the V gene TRBV19; weak D call: TRBD1 (5 bases). Looked up from germline, CDR1 is LNHDA and CDR2 is SQIVND (reference sequence). The V end lost 6 bases, the J end lost 9 bases, and 9 bases lay between the germline ends. This CDR3 contains 11 residues. DNA of the CDR3: TGTGCCAGTAGGGGGGGAGGGCCCCAGCATTTT. This translates into CASRGGGPQHF.

The sample holds many counts of this clone. The gene calls are TRBV5-1 and TRBJ2-3, with 7 bases matching TRBD2. With V trimmed by 2 bases and J by 1 base, 7 bases remained unmatched. Germline loops: CDR1 SGHRS, CDR2 YFSETQ. The CDR3 runs 16 residues. CDR3 nucleotides: TGCGCCAGCAGCTTACGCGGGAGCCCCCGCACAGATACGCAGTATTTT. It is translated as CASSLRGSPRTDTQYF.

The chain recombines TRBV7-6 with TRBJ2-2; 16 bases are a match to TRBD2. The CDR3 has 17 residues. Per the germline V gene, CDR1 is SGHVS and CDR2 is FNYEAQ. V lost 5 bases, J lost 7 bases, and 7 bases stayed unmatched. In DNA form, the CDR3 reads TGTGCCAGCAGCCATGCAGGGACTAGCGGGAGGGTCGGGGAGCTGTTTTTT. Translation: CASSHAGTSGRVGELFF.